This T cell receptor beta chain was obtained from a study of T-cell reconstitution after alpha-beta-depleted transplantation in children. In its sample, this clonotype was seen a few times. The germline V gene has CDR1 SQVTM and CDR2 ANQGSEA. This CDR3 region has 13 residues. V gave up 2 bases and J gave up 1 base, with 8 bases separating them. The TCRbeta library incorporated unique molecular identifiers. Via MiXCR, TCRdb re-called the PCR reads, giving one row per CDR3 protein. The table includes under 450,000 distinct CDR3 sequences, 13% detected once. The receptor comes from a human donor who donated a stem cell graft to a child with Fanconi anemia. J is TRBJ1-1 and V is TRBV29-1; D unclear. The sample consisted of PBMCs, taken from the stem cell graft. The CDR3 DNA reads TGCAGCGTTGAAAGTAAAGGGAACACTGAAGCTTTCTTT. This sequence encodes CSVESKGNTEAFF.